Presented here are 14 T cell receptor beta chains from one specimen sequenced in a study of neurological immune-mediated disorders. TCRdb called the 5' RACE reads again in MiXCR, with one record for every CDR3 protein. Here the sample spans 87,000 or so distinct CDR3 sequences, roughly 3.5% being singletons. The sample consisted of PBMCs. These receptors were obtained from a woman in her 50s with multiple sclerosis.

A remark on this clonotype: A clone one base away is much larger, so this may be a read error. The chain joins TRBV29-1 to TRBJ1-5; D gene unclear. Per the germline V gene, CDR1 is SQVTM and CDR2 is ANQGSEA. This CDR3 comprises 15 residues. CDR3 bases: TGCAGCGCCCGAGTAGGCCGGGGTAGCAATCAGCACCAGCATTTT. It specifies CSARVGRGSNQHQHF.

At least ten counts were recorded for this clonotype. The V and J genes are TRBV2 and TRBJ2-4; D is undetermined. The CDR3 loop spans 14 amino acids. V shed 3 bases and J shed 9 bases, with 15 bases lying between them. The V gene's germline CDR1 is SNHLY and CDR2 FYNNEI. As DNA, the CDR3 is TGTGCCAGCAGTGACGTTTCGCCCGCAGGCATTCAGTACTTC. Protein product: CASSDVSPAGIQYF. Full variable domain (missing parts from reference TRBV2 and TRBJ2-4): EPEVTQTPSHQVTQMGQEVILRCVPISNHLYFYWYRQILGQKVEFLVSFYNNEISEKSEIFDDQFSVERPDGSNFTLKIRSTKLEDSAMYFCASSDVSPAGIQYFGAGTRLSVL.

As for this clonotype: With a much larger clone just one base away, this may be a read error. The rearrangement links TRBV7-2 to TRBJ2-3, with TRBD2 identical over 7 bases. CDR3 length: 16 amino acids. Germline lookup yields CDR1 SGHTA and CDR2 FQGNSA. V lost 5 bases to trimming and J lost 2 bases; unmatched junction nucleotides: 10. The CDR3 DNA is TGTGCCAGCAGCCTTCGGACTAGAGGCCTCACAGATACGCAGTATTTT. Translation: CASSLRTRGLTDTQYF. Looking up the rest from reference TRBV7-2 and TRBJ2-3 gives the full variable domain: GAGVSQSPSNKVTEKGKDVELRCDPISGHTALYWYRQSLGQGLEFLIYFQGNSAPDKSGLPSDRFSAERTGGSVSTLTIQRTQQEDSAVYLCASSLRTRGLTDTQYFGPGTRLTVL.

Many counts were recorded for this clonotype. J is TRBJ2-7 and V is TRBV5-6; weak D call: TRBD2 (5 bases). CDR1 is SGHDT, CDR2 YYEEEE, per germline. The CDR3 spans 14 residues. Trimming took off 1 base at V and 7 bases at J, with 15 bases between the two ends. In DNA form, the CDR3 reads TGTGCCAGCAGCTTGAGCCTAGTGAGGGATGAGCAGTACTTC. It encodes CASSLSLVRDEQYF.

In its sample, this clonotype was seen many times. This may arise from a read error, as a much more abundant clone is one base away. The chain carries TRBV14 and TRBJ2-6, with D possibly matching TRBD2 (6 bases). CDR3 length: 14 amino acids. The germline V gene encodes CDR1 SGHDN and CDR2 FVKESK. The CDR3 loop is CASNPLGGAKVLTF. In nucleotides, the CDR3 is TGTGCCAGCAACCCACTCGGCGGGGCCAAAGTCCTGACTTTC.

This clonotype showed up many times. This chain connects TRBV20-1 to TRBJ2-2, with 7 bases lining up with TRBD1. This CDR3 has 16 residues. CDR1 DFQATT and CDR2 SNEGSKA come from the germline V gene (reference sequence). V dropped 3 bases and J dropped 0; count of bases not matched to a gene: 7. CDR3 in DNA: TGCAGTGCTAGCCCCAGACAGGGCGCGAACACCGGGGAGCTGTTTTTT. Translation gives CSASPRQGANTGELFF.

This clonotype showed up many times. The V gene is TRBV19, the J gene TRBJ1-2; D not certain. This CDR3 has 13 amino acids. Germline V gene sequence: CDR1 LNHDA, CDR2 SQIVND (reference sequence). Trimming cost V 7 bases and J 0 bases, with 9 bases left between them. CDR3 amino acids: CASTERANYGYTF. The CDR3 nucleotides read TGTGCCAGTACCGAACGAGCTAACTATGGCTACACCTTC.

This clonotype was observed at least ten times. The chain links TRBV5-1 to TRBJ2-5; perhaps TRBD2 as D (6 bases). V was trimmed by 7 bases and J by 0 bases, leaving 16 bases between them. Germline V gene sequence: CDR1 SGHRS, CDR2 YFSETQ. The CDR3 is 15 amino acids. The CDR3 loop reads CASLRDSGYQETQYF. Here the CDR3 DNA reads TGCGCCAGCTTGAGGGATAGCGGATACCAAGAGACCCAGTACTTC.

There are many counts of this clonotype. V gene TRBV28 combines with J gene TRBJ1-5; a weak D match, TRBD1 (6 bases). Per the germline V gene, CDR1 is MDHEN and CDR2 is SYDVKM. The V gene lost 7 bases and the J gene lost 7 bases, with 20 bases spanning the gap. The CDR3 has 15 amino acids. The CDR3 sequence: CASTSGGAENQPQHF. The CDR3 DNA sequence: TGTGCCAGCACTTCTGGGGGGGCCGAAAACCAGCCCCAGCATTTT. Variable domain in full (rest from reference TRBV28 and TRBJ1-5): DVKVTQSSRYLVKRTGEKVFLECVQDMDHENMFWYRQDPGLGLRLIYFSYDVKMKEKGDIPEGYSVSREKKERFSLILESASTNQTSMYLCASTSGGAENQPQHFGDGTRLSIL.

This clonotype occurred a few times. This sequence joins TRBV7-9 and TRBJ1-5; possibly TRBD1 for D (5 bases). The V and J ends lost 5 bases and 6 bases respectively, with 8 bases between them. The CDR3 extends over 12 amino acids. Germline CDR1 SEHNR, CDR2 FQNEAQ (reference sequence). The CDR3 sequence: CASSRGSQPQHF. The DNA of the CDR3 is TGTGCCAGCAGCCGGGGGAGTCAGCCCCAGCATTTT.

In its sample, this clonotype was seen many times. This chain joins TRBV20-1 and TRBJ2-1; D gene uncertain. The CDR3 spans 13 residues. The V end lost 8 bases, the J end lost 8 bases, and 19 bases lay between the germline ends. Germline values: CDR1 DFQATT, CDR2 SNEGSKA (reference sequence). The CDR3 loop is CSPVRPGIDEQFF. CDR3 DNA: TGCAGTCCAGTACGTCCGGGTATCGATGAGCAGTTCTTC.

This clonotype was counted ten times or more. V gene TRBV20-1 combines with J gene TRBJ2-3; tentative D call: TRBD2 (6 bases). This CDR3 spans 17 amino acids. Trimming stripped 3 bases from V and 1 base from J, with 20 bases between. The germline gives CDR1 DFQATT, CDR2 SNEGSKA (reference sequence). The CDR3 DNA reads as TGCAGTGCTAGGACGGCCGGGACTCCTGGGGGCACAGATACGCAGTATTTT. Translating it yields CSARTAGTPGGTDTQYF.

This clonotype occurred many times. This chain uses TRBV5-6 with TRBJ1-6, with TRBD1 as a possible D gene (5 bases). This CDR3 has 15 residues. Germline V gene data show CDR1 as SGHDT and CDR2 as YYEEEE. Trimming removed 6 bases from V and 0 bases from J, with 10 bases in between. The CDR3 sequence: CASTTGSSYNSPLHF. DNA for the CDR3: TGTGCCAGCACCACAGGAAGCTCCTATAATTCACCCCTCCACTTT.

This clonotype was counted many times. The CDR3 DNA sequence: TGCAGTGCTAGAGCTCCGGACCGTGGCGGTCCCCAGCATTTT. It yields the protein CSARAPDRGGPQHF. The J gene is TRBJ1-5, the V gene TRBV20-1, with D unclear. Trimming pared 1 base from V and 10 bases from J, leaving 17 bases between. The CDR3 has 14 residues. Germline V gene sequence: CDR1 DFQATT, CDR2 SNEGSKA (reference sequence).